Included here is one TCR beta chain sequence, with context. Its antigen is as yet unknown. The entry originates in a study of shared clonotypes between healthy human individuals. Clones were sequenced by immunoSEQ multiplex PCR, and TCRdb holds only the in-frame ones, with some missing. The table records 450,000 to 600,000 clones, about four fifths of them present only once. Study observations and caveats: Only blood was sampled, and tissue TCR repertoires likely differ from blood ones. Represented diversity, genetic and exposure-history alike, was limited by few donors.

Genomic DNA for unsorted samples, which was extracted with the QIAamp DNA Blood Mini kit, came from about 90 million PBMCs. The CDR3 is 15 residues long. The ends were cut back, 4 bases at V and 3 bases at J, with 14 bases in the middle. Germline CDR1 is SGHTS and CDR2 is YDEGEE. The clonotype comes from a woman aged 40 to 50 in good health. Some clones in this sample may be carry-over from other donors' samples. Sequences were obtained from PBMCs. The chain couples TRBV5-8 to TRBJ1-5; D call uncertain. CDR3 loop: CASSLIRGVNQPQHF. CDR3 nucleotide sequence: TGTGCCAGCAGCCTCATTCGGGGTGTCAATCAGCCCCAGCATTTT.